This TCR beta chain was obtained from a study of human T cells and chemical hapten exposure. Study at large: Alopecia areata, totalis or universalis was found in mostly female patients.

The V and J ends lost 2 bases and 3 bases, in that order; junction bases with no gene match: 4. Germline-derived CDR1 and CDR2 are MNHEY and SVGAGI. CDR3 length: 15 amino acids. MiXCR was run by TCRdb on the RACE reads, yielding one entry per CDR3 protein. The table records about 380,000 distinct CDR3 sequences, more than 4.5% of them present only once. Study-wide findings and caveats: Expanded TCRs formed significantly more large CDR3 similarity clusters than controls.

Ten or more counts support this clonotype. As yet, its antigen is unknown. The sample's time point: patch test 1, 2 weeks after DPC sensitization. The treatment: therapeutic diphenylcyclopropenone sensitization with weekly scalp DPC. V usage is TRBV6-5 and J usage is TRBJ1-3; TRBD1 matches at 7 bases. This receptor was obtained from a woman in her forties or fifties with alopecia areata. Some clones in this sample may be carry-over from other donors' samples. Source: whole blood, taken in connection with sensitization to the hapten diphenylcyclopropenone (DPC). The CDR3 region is CASSYDRAVGNTIYF. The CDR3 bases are TGTGCCAGCAGTTACGACAGGGCAGTTGGAAACACCATATATTTT.